These 24 T cell receptor beta chains were all obtained from the same sample, sequenced in a study of T cells in Graves' hyperthyroidism and ophthalmopathy. What was amplified from RNA transcripts were TCR beta CDR3 regions. Researchers ran a first-round RT-PCR on the TCR CDR3 using the HTBI primer set. TCRdb processed the multiplex PCR reads anew with MiXCR; each CDR3 protein has one entry. The sample gives more than 350,000 distinct CDR3 sequences, about a sixth of which show up once; roughly a third is in the top ten. Sequencing was carried out using blood. The source of these receptors is a woman aged 25-40 years with Graves' hyperthyroidism that later progressed to Graves' ophthalmopathy.

This clonotype turned up a few times. J is TRBJ2-7 and V is TRBV19; 7 bases fit TRBD2. Germline-derived CDR1 and CDR2 are LNHDA and SQIVND (reference sequence). The CDR3 runs 16 residues. J lost 0 bases, V lost 5 bases, and 10 bases had no gene match. The CDR3 here is CASSYDAGESSYEQYF. The CDR3 DNA reads TGTGCCAGTAGTTATGATGCGGGGGAGAGCTCCTACGAGCAGTACTTC.

In its sample, this clonotype was seen many times. The chain employs TRBV20-1 and TRBJ2-5, with TRBD2 matching 10 bases. The CDR3 runs to 15 residues. CDR1 is DFQATT, CDR2 SNEGSKA, per germline (reference sequence). With 3 bases clipped from V and 2 bases from J, the junction kept 6 bases outside the gene matches. The CDR3 DNA is TGCAGTGCTAGTGATAGCGGGGGGCTACAAGAGACCCAGTACTTC. This gives the protein CSASDSGGLQETQYF.

This clonotype has ten or more counts. V gene TRBV7-8 combines with J gene TRBJ1-1, with D possibly TRBD1 on 5 matching bases. There are 13 residues in the CDR3. Germline CDR1 is SGHVS and CDR2 is FQNEAQ. Trimming took off 4 bases at V and 7 bases at J, with 13 bases between the two ends. As DNA, the CDR3 is TGTGCCAGCAGCTCGGGGCTAAAGGGTGAAGCTTTCTTT. Its protein product is CASSSGLKGEAFF.

The J gene is TRBJ2-5, the V gene TRBV7-2, with 11 bases identical to TRBD2. The junction had 6 bases not matched to a gene; V was cut back by 4 bases and J by 5 bases. This CDR3 is built from 15 residues. The germline V gene encodes CDR1 SGHTA and CDR2 FQGNSA. CDR3 amino acids: CASSYSLAGGETQYF. CDR3 nucleotides: TGTGCCAGCAGCTACAGTTTAGCGGGGGGGGAGACCCAGTACTTC.

This clonotype was seen ten or more times. This chain joins TRBV15 and TRBJ2-7, with D maybe TRBD1 (5 bases). Germline assignment: CDR1 LNHNV and CDR2 YYDKDF (reference sequence). The V end was cut by 7 bases, the J end by 1 base, with 8 bases between. This CDR3 spans 12 amino acids. Here the CDR3 DNA reads TGTGCCACCACAGGGCCTTCCTACGAGCAGTACTTC. It codes for CATTGPSYEQYF.

This clonotype has a count of ten or more. The gene calls are TRBV12-3 or TRBV12-4 and TRBJ2-3, with 12 bases aligning to TRBD2. The ends lost 4 bases at V and 4 bases at J; junction bases unmatched: 9. The CDR3 is made up of 17 amino acids. The CDR3 coding sequence is TGTGCCAGCAGTTCCCTCGGGGCTAGCGGGGGGGCAGATACGCAGTATTTT. Translated, it gives CASSSLGASGGADTQYF.

The sample holds a few counts of this clonotype. The chain joins TRBV9 to TRBJ1-2, with a tentative D call TRBD1 (5 bases). Germline CDR1 SGDLS, CDR2 YYNGEE. Trimming pared 1 base from V and 7 bases from J, leaving 8 bases between. The CDR3 is 12 residues long. The CDR3 spells CASSVLQGGYTF. Written as DNA, the CDR3 is TGTGCCAGCAGCGTACTGCAGGGTGGCTACACCTTC.

This sequence joins TRBV10-2 and TRBJ2-7; 10 positions match TRBD1. Germline V gene sequence: CDR1 WSHSY, CDR2 SAAADI. V lost 6 bases, J lost 2 bases, and 4 bases stayed unmatched. The CDR3 consists of 14 residues. The CDR3 DNA is TGCGCCAGCAGGAGCGGGACAGGGGCCTACGAGCAGTACTTC. This translates into CASRSGTGAYEQYF.

This clonotype was recorded many times. This chain uses TRBV20-1 with TRBJ2-1; TRBD2 aligns across 8 bases. This CDR3 has 16 amino acids. Germline CDR1 reads DFQATT; CDR2 reads SNEGSKA (reference sequence). V shed 6 bases and J 0 bases; nucleotides not matched to a gene: 10. The CDR3 protein is CSARESGGLSYNEQFF. As DNA, the CDR3 is TGCAGTGCCAGGGAGAGCGGGGGACTCTCCTACAATGAGCAGTTCTTC.

This clonotype was recorded at least ten times. The rearrangement links TRBV11-2 to TRBJ2-3, with 9 bases that match TRBD1. CDR3 length: 14 residues. The ends lost 5 bases at V and 3 bases at J; junction bases unmatched: 3. Germline V gene sequence: CDR1 SGHAT, CDR2 FQNNGV. CDR3 DNA: TGTGCCAGCAGCCAGGACAGGGGAACAGATACGCAGTATTTT. Residues: CASSQDRGTDTQYF.

This clonotype was counted a few times. The chain has TRBV15 and TRBJ2-2, with a tentative D call TRBD1 (5 bases). Deletions cut 0 bases from V and 3 bases from J, with 8 bases between. Germline CDR1 LNHNV, CDR2 YYDKDF (reference sequence). The length of the CDR3 is 15 residues. Written as DNA, the CDR3 is TGTGCCACCAGCAGAGATAGGGGCCACACCGGGGAGCTGTTTTTT. It yields the protein CATSRDRGHTGELFF.

This clonotype was observed a handful of times. Given a much more abundant clone one base away, this may be a read error. The rearrangement uses TRBV11-2 and TRBJ2-3; 10 bases match TRBD2. The ends lost 2 bases at V and 6 bases at J; junction bases unmatched: 8. The CDR3 is 16 residues long. Germline V gene data show CDR1 as SGHAT and CDR2 as FQNNGV. This CDR3 reads CASSLSVLAGVDTQYF. The CDR3 coding sequence is TGTGCCAGCAGCTTATCCGTCCTAGCGGGAGTGGATACGCAGTATTTT.

At least ten counts were recorded for this clonotype. The J gene is TRBJ1-5, the V gene TRBV27; D possibly corresponds to TRBD1 (5 bases). The CDR3 covers 14 residues. V lost 3 bases, J lost 4 bases, and 10 bases lay in between. Germline CDR1 and CDR2: MNHEY and SMNVEV (reference sequence). For the CDR3, the DNA is TGTGCCAGCAGTTTCCCGGGGGATAATCAGCCCCAGCATTTT. Translated: CASSFPGDNQPQHF.

This chain uses TRBV2 with TRBJ2-5; 8 bases fit TRBD2. The CDR3 extends over 12 amino acids. Germline-derived CDR1 and CDR2 are SNHLY and FYNNEI. V lost 7 bases, J lost 4 bases, and 2 bases stayed unmatched. The CDR3 DNA is TGTGCCAGCAAAGGACTAGCAGAGACCCAGTACTTC. Amino acids: CASKGLAETQYF.

This clonotype was counted only a few times. J is TRBJ1-2 and V is TRBV3-1; 7 positions agree with TRBD1. Germline V gene data show CDR1 as LGHDT and CDR2 as YNNKEL (reference sequence). The CDR3 is made up of 15 amino acids. Germline trimming cut 1 base from V and 2 bases from J; bases unmatched to any gene: 4. CDR3 sequence (DNA): TGTGCCAGCAGCCAAGTTAGGGGACAGAACTATGGCTACACCTTC. Translation: CASSQVRGQNYGYTF.

This clonotype was observed at least ten times. The J gene is TRBJ2-6, the V gene TRBV20-1, with 7 bases matching TRBD1. CDR1 DFQATT and CDR2 SNEGSKA come from the germline V gene (reference sequence). The V gene end was trimmed by 2 bases and the J gene end by 0 bases; junction bases not matched to a gene: 1. The CDR3 totals 15 residues. DNA of the CDR3: TGCAGTGCTAGACAGGGGGACTCTGGGGCCAACGTCCTGACTTTC. Protein: CSARQGDSGANVLTF.

This clonotype showed up many times. The chain has TRBV2 and TRBJ2-3; 10 bases agree with TRBD2. The germline gives CDR1 SNHLY, CDR2 FYNNEI. The CDR3 covers 16 residues. V shed 6 bases, J shed 1 base, and the junction held 7 bases outside the gene matches. The chain's CDR3 is CASSQRGTSGTDTQYF. Here the CDR3 DNA reads TGTGCCAGCAGCCAAAGGGGGACTAGCGGCACAGATACGCAGTATTTT. The full variable domain, completed using reference TRBV2 and TRBJ2-3, is EPEVTQTPSHQVTQMGQEVILRCVPISNHLYFYWYRQILGQKVEFLVSFYNNEISEKSEIFDDQFSVERPDGSNFTLKIRSTKLEDSAMYFCASSQRGTSGTDTQYFGPGTRLTVL.

In its sample, this clonotype was seen many times. The chain recombines TRBV5-1 with TRBJ2-3; TRBD1 matches at 7 bases. The CDR3 has 16 amino acids. Germline V gene sequence: CDR1 SGHRS, CDR2 YFSETQ. With V trimmed by 0 bases and J by 0 bases, 4 bases remained unmatched. The CDR3: CASSLDAGGSTDTQYF. For the CDR3, the DNA is TGCGCCAGCAGCTTGGATGCAGGGGGAAGCACAGATACGCAGTATTTT. Combining the CDR3 with reference TRBV5-1 and TRBJ2-3 gives the whole variable domain KAGVTQTPRYLIKTRGQQVTLSCSPISGHRSVSWYQQTPGQGLQFLFEYFSETQRNKGNFPGRFSGRQFSNSRSEMNVSTLELGDSALYLCASSLDAGGSTDTQYFGPGTRLTVL.

This clonotype was detected ten times or more. The rearrangement joins TRBV20-1 to TRBJ2-5; 9 nucleotides match TRBD1. Per germline, CDR1 DFQATT and CDR2 SNEGSKA (reference sequence). Losses at the gene ends were 6 bases for V and 7 bases for J; bases not matched to a gene: 18. This CDR3 comprises 16 residues. In DNA, the CDR3 is TGCAGTGCCCGGGACAGGGCCACGATCAGTTTCGGGACCCAGTACTTC. It is translated as CSARDRATISFGTQYF.

In this sample, this clonotype turned up many times. The V gene is TRBV12-3 or TRBV12-4, the J gene TRBJ2-3; TRBD2 matches at 10 bases. The length of the CDR3 is 16 residues. The J segment lost 2 bases and the V segment lost 4 bases, leaving 6 bases of the junction unmatched. The DNA of the CDR3 is TGTGCCAGCAGTTCCCTAGCGGGAGTTTACACAGATACGCAGTATTTT. Translating gives CASSSLAGVYTDTQYF.

A few counts support this clonotype. CDR3 in DNA: TGTGCCAGCAGGCCGTCCGGGACAGGGGGCTTCGATCAGCCCCAGCATTTT. It codes for CASRPSGTGGFDQPQHF. The V gene is TRBV6-1, the J gene TRBJ1-5; 12 positions match TRBD1. Germline CDR1 and CDR2: MNHNS and SASEGT. The CDR3 sequence is 17 residues long. The J segment lost 5 bases and the V segment lost 6 bases, leaving 11 bases of the junction unmatched.

This clonotype appeared many times. The chain combines TRBV20-1 with TRBJ2-1; D is undetermined. With 7 bases removed from V and 8 bases from J, the gap between germline ends came to 30 bases. This CDR3 has 17 residues. Germline V CDR1 and CDR2: DFQATT, SNEGSKA (reference sequence). The CDR3 sequence is CSGDGPFGGVRADEQFF. The CDR3 nucleotides read TGCAGTGGAGACGGGCCTTTTGGCGGTGTCAGAGCTGATGAGCAGTTCTTC.

CDR3 sequence: CASRGGTSGRLSNTGELFF. The CDR3 coding sequence is TGTGCCAGCAGGGGGGGGACTAGCGGGAGATTGTCGAACACCGGGGAGCTGTTTTTT. The V call is TRBV6-1, the J call TRBJ2-2; 14 bases align to TRBD2. After removal of 6 bases from V and 0 bases from J, the junction contained 9 bases not matched to a gene. CDR3 length: 19 residues. Germline loops: CDR1 MNHNS, CDR2 SASEGT.

This clonotype was counted only a few times. The J gene is TRBJ1-1, the V gene TRBV12-3 or TRBV12-4; the D gene is possibly TRBD1 (5 bases). V lost 2 bases and J 4 bases, leaving 11 bases between the germline ends. The CDR3 totals 14 residues. CDR3 bases: TGTGCCAGCAGTTTAAGTAGGGGAAGCACTGAAGCTTTCTTT. Its protein product is CASSLSRGSTEAFF.